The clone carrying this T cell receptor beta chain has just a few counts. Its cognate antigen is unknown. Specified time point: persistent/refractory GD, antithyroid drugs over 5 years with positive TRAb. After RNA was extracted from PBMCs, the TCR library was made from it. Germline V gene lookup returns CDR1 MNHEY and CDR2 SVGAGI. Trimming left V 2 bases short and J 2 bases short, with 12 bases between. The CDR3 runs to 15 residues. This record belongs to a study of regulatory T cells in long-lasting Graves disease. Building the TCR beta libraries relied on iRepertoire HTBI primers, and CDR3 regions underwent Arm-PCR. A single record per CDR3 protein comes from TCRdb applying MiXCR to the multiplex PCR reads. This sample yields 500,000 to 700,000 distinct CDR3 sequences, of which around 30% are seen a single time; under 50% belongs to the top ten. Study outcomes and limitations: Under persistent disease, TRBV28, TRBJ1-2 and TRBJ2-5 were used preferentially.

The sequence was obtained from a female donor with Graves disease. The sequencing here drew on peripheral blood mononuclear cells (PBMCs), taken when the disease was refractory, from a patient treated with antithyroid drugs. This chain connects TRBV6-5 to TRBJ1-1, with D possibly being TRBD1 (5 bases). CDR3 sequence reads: CASSYITRGNTEAFF. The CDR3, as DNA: TGTGCCAGCAGTTACATTACGAGGGGTAACACTGAAGCTTTCTTT.